These T cell receptor beta chains were read from a single sample in a study of post-analysis software for immune sequencing data. TCRdb reanalysed the PCR reads using MiXCR and keeps one entry per CDR3 protein. There are about 430,000 distinct CDR3 sequences in the sample; 30% to 45% occur only once, and approximately 7.6% lies in the top ten. Material for sequencing was blood. Receptors originate from a girl aged 2-10 years with multiple sclerosis. Both conserved end residues are part of each CDR3. The D gene is left open where the match is weak. Where a row states a size, it is once, few, many or the class of an expanded clone; other rows omit it.

J	D	size	V	CDR3	DNA
TRBJ1-2	TRBD1	-	TRBV20-1	CSARSTGEYYGYTF	TGCAGTGCTCGCTCGACAGGGGAATACTATGGCTACACCTTC
TRBJ2-7	TRBD2	-	TRBV10-3	CAISSTSGYPSSYEQYF	TGTGCCATCAGTTCGACTAGCGGGTATCCGAGCTCCTACGAGCAGTACTTC
TRBJ2-1	-	-	TRBV12-3/TRBV12-4	CASSLYSRAVVVYNEQFF	TGTGCCAGCAGCTTATATTCCCGAGCGGTCGTCGTGTACAATGAGCAGTTCTTC
TRBJ2-5	-	-	TRBV5-1	CASSLGVRETQYF	TGCGCCAGCAGCTTGGGTGTCCGGGAGACCCAGTACTTC
TRBJ2-1	-	few	TRBV9	CASSVGHAYNEQFF	TGTGCCAGCAGCGTAGGTCACGCTTACAATGAGCAGTTCTTC
TRBJ2-3	TRBD2	-	TRBV6-6	CASSYRTSIPDTQYF	TGTGCCAGCAGTTACCGGACTAGCATCCCAGATACGCAGTATTTT
TRBJ2-6	-	-	TRBV5-6	CASISSSGANVLTF	TGTGCCAGCATTAGTAGCTCTGGGGCCAACGTCCTGACTTTC
TRBJ1-2	-	-	TRBV9	CASSVGEQTPYVGYTF	TGTGCCAGCAGCGTAGGGGAACAGACTCCCTACGTTGGCTACACCTTC
TRBJ2-5	TRBD2	-	TRBV28	CASRAGRLGKETQYF	TGTGCCAGCAGAGCGGGGCGCCTCGGGAAAGAGACCCAGTACTTC
TRBJ2-5	-	-	TRBV6-5	CASGALEQYF	TGTGCCAGCGGCGCGCTGGAGCAGTACTTC
TRBJ2-5	-	few	TRBV6-2/TRBV6-3	CASTQGSWETQYF	TGTGCCAGCACCCAGGGTTCCTGGGAGACCCAGTACTTC
TRBJ2-5	-	-	TRBV28	CASSPWTEFQEAQYF	TGTGCCAGCAGTCCCTGGACGGAATTCCAAGAGGCCCAGTACTTC
TRBJ1-5	TRBD1	-	TRBV4-3	CASSQEDRGNQPQHF	TGCGCCAGCAGCCAGGAGGACAGGGGCAATCAGCCCCAGCATTTT
TRBJ2-3	-	-	TRBV3-1	CASSQPGGGADTQYF	TGTGCCAGCAGCCAACCAGGCGGGGGCGCAGATACGCAGTATTTT
TRBJ1-2	-	-	TRBV29-1	CSVERGSSYGYTF	TGCAGCGTTGAAAGAGGTTCTAGCTATGGCTACACCTTC
TRBJ2-1	-	-	TRBV20-1	CSADKGLTYNEQFF	TGCAGTGCTGATAAGGGACTCACTTACAATGAGCAGTTCTTC
TRBJ1-4	-	-	TRBV7-2	CASSSAIVRGEKLFF	TGTGCCAGCAGCTCCGCCATTGTCAGGGGTGAAAAACTGTTTTTT
TRBJ1-5	TRBD1	many	TRBV12-3/TRBV12-4	CASSHDRDSQPQHF	TGTGCCAGCAGTCACGACAGGGATAGTCAGCCCCAGCATTTT
TRBJ2-7	TRBD1	many	TRBV6-5	CASSRGQGSYEQYF	TGTGCCAGCAGCCGGGGACAGGGATCATACGAGCAGTACTTC
TRBJ2-7	-	-	TRBV28	CASSSPQGPNEQYF	TGTGCCAGCAGTTCGCCCCAGGGGCCCAACGAGCAGTACTTC
TRBJ2-3	TRBD2	few	TRBV29-1	CSVLLLAGGPHTQYF	TGCAGCGTTCTCCTACTAGCGGGAGGGCCTCATACGCAGTATTTT
TRBJ2-1	TRBD1	few	TRBV5-6	CASSTPGQGRNEQFF	TGTGCCAGCAGTACCCCGGGACAGGGTCGGAATGAGCAGTTCTTC
TRBJ2-7	TRBD2	few	TRBV5-1	CASSLSLAGRSDEQYF	TGCGCCAGCAGCTTGTCCCTAGCGGGCCGATCCGACGAGCAGTACTTC
TRBJ1-4	TRBD1	few	TRBV5-1	CASSLVTGDYEKLFF	TGCGCCAGCAGCTTGGTTACAGGGGACTATGAAAAACTGTTTTTT
TRBJ1-2	-	-	TRBV27	CASSLALGGGYTF	TGTGCTAGCAGTTTAGCGCTCGGGGGAGGCTACACCTTC
TRBJ2-1	-	-	TRBV7-3	CASSLMSGMLRSSYNEQFF	TGTGCCAGCAGCTTAATGTCCGGTATGCTGCGAAGCTCCTACAATGAGCAGTTCTTC
TRBJ2-7	TRBD1	-	TRBV4-1	CASSQPGQGDYEQYF	TGCGCCAGCAGCCAGCCGGGGCAGGGGGACTACGAGCAGTACTTC
TRBJ2-3	TRBD1	-	TRBV27	CASGQGTTQYF	TGTGCCAGCGGACAGGGCACTACGCAGTATTTT
TRBJ2-7	TRBD1	-	TRBV5-1	CASSLGQGSSEQYF	TGCGCCAGCAGCTTGGGACAGGGGTCCTCCGAGCAGTACTTC
TRBJ1-1	TRBD1	-	TRBV29-1	CSALQGGTEAFF	TGCAGCGCCCTACAGGGGGGCACTGAAGCTTTCTTT
TRBJ2-5	TRBD2	-	TRBV5-6	CASSFRTSGGQETQYF	TGTGCCAGCAGCTTCCGGACTAGCGGGGGGCAAGAGACCCAGTACTTC
TRBJ1-2	-	-	TRBV7-9	CASSLRTPLTGGYTF	TGTGCCAGCAGCTTAAGGACGCCCTTGACCGGGGGCTACACCTTC
TRBJ2-7	TRBD2	few	TRBV12-5	CASGLSYKRENEQYF	TGTGCTAGTGGTTTATCTTACAAGCGGGAGAACGAGCAGTACTTC
TRBJ2-7	-	-	TRBV11-1	CASSSGTLSGHSYEQYF	TGTGCCAGCAGCTCCGGGACGTTAAGCGGGCATTCCTACGAGCAGTACTTC
TRBJ2-2	-	-	TRBV29-1	CSVGTAGELFF	TGCAGCGTCGGGACGGCCGGGGAGCTGTTTTTT
TRBJ1-2	-	-	TRBV12-3/TRBV12-4	CASSSSWGRAKGYTF	TGTGCCAGCAGCTCTAGTTGGGGACGCGCGAAGGGCTACACCTTC
TRBJ2-1	-	many	TRBV29-1	CSVERGQTYNEQFF	TGCAGCGTTGAGAGAGGACAGACATACAATGAGCAGTTCTTC